This record looks at one T cell receptor beta chain sequence and its context. This entry is derived from a study of blood T cell repertoires in COVID-19. Overall study context: The samples span acute and convalescent COVID-19 from the United States, Italy and Spain. Sources were T cells, B-cell-depleted T cells, or PBMCs; the material itself was cDNA or gDNA.

With V trimmed by 5 bases and J by 6 bases, 10 bases remained unmatched. CDR1 and CDR2 from the germline V gene are SNHLY and FYNNEI. This CDR3 has 16 amino acids. Original data processing: How many nucleated cells were present was estimated from reference gene primer amplification. Only in-frame clones appear in the TCRdb table, and some are missing; sequencing was by immunoSEQ multiplex PCR. That table gives V, J and clone size, and the DNA gave D and trimming. Among a few hundred thousand clones listed, roughly 88% were seen once. The TCR sequence derives from a woman aged 25-40 years with COVID-19, enrolled during active disease. The genes are TRBV2 and TRBJ2-2; 9 bases fit TRBD1. The sample taken for sequencing was peripheral blood. The CDR3 reads CASSLQGAPGSGELFF. CDR3 nucleotides: TGTGCCAGCAGTTTACAGGGGGCGCCCGGTTCCGGGGAGCTGTTTTTT. Supplemented by reference TRBV2 and TRBJ2-2, the full variable domain reads EPEVTQTPSHQVTQMGQEVILRCVPISNHLYFYWYRQILGQKVEFLVSFYNNEISEKSEIFDDQFSVERPDGSNFTLKIRSTKLEDSAMYFCASSLQGAPGSGELFFGEGSRLTVL.